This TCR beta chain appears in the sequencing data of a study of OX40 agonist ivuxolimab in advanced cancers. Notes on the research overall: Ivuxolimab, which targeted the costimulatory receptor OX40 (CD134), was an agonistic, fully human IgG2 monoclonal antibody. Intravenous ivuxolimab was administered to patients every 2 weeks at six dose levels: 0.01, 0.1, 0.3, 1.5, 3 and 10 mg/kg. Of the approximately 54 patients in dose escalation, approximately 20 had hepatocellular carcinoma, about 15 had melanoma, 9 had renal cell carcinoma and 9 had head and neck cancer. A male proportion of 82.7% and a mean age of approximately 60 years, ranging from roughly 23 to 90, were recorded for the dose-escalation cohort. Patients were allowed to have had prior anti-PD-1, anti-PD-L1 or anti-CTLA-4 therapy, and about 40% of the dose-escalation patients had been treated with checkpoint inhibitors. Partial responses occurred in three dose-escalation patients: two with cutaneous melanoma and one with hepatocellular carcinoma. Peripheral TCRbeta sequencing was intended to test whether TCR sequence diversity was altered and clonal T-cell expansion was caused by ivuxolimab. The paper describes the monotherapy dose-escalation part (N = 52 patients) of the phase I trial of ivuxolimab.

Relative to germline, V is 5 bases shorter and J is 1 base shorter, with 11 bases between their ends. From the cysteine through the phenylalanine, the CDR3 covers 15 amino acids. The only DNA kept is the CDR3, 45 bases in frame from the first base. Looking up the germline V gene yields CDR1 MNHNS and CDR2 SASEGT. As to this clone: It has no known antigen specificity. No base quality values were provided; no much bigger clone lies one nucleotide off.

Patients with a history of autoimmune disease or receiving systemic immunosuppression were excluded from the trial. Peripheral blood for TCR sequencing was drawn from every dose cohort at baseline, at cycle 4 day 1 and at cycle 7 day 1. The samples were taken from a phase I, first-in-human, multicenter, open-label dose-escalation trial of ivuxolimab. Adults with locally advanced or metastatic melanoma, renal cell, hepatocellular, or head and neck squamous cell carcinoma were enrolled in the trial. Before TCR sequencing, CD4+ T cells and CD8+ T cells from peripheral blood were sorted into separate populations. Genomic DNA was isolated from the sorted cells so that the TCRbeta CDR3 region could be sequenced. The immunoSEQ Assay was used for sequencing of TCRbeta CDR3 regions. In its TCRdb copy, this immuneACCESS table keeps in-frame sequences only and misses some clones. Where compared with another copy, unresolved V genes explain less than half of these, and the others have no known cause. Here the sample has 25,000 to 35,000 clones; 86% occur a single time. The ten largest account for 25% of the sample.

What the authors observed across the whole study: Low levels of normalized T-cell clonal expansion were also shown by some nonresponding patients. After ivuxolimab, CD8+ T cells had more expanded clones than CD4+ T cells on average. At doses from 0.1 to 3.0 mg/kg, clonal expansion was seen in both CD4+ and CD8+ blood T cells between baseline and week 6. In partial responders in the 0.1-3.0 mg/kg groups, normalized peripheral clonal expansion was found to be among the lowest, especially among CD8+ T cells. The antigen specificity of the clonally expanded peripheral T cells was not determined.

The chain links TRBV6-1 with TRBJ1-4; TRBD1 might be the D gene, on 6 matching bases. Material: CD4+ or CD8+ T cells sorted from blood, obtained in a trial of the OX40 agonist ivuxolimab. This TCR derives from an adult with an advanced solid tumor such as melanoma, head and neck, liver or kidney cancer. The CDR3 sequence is CASSPVQGTNEKLFF. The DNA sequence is TGTGCCAGCAGTCCGGTACAGGGAACTAATGAAAAACTGTTTTTT.